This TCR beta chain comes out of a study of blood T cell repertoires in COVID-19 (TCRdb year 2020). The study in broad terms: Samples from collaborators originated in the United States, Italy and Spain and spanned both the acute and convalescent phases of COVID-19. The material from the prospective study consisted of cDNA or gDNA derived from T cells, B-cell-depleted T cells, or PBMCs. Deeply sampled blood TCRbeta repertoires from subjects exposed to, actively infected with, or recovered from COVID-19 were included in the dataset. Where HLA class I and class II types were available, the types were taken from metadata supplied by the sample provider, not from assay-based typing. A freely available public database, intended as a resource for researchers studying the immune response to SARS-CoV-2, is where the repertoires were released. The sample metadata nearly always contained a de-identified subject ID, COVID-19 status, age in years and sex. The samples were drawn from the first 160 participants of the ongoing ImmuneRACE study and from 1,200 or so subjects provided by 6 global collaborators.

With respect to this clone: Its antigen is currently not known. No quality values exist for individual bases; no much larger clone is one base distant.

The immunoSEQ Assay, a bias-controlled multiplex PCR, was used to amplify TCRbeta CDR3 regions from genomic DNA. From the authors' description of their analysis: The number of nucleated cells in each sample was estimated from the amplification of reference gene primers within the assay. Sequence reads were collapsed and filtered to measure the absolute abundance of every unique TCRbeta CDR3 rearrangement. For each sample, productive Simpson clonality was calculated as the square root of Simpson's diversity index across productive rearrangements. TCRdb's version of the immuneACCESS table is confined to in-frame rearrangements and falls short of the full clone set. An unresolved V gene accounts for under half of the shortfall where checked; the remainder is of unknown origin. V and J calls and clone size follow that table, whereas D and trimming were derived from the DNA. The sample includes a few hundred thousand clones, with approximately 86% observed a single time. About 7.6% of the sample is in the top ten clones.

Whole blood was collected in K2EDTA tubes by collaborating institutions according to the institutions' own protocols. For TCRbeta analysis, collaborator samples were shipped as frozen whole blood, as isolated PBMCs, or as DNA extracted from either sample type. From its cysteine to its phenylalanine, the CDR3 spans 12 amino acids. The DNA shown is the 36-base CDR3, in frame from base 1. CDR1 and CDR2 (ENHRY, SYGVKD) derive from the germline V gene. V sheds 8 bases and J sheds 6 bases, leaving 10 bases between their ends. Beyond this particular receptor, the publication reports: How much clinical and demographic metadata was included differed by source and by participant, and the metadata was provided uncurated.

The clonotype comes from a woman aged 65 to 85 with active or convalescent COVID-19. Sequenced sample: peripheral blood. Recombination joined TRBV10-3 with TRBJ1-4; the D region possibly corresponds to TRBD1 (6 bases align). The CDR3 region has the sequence CAIGDNDEKLFF. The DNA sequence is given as TGTGCCATCGGGGACAACGATGAAAAACTGTTTTTT.